This T cell receptor (beta chain) is drawn from a study of CD8+ T cells in alopecia areata. Sequencing used cDNA as its template, made by extracting RNA and reverse transcribing it. TCRdb keeps only in-frame clones here, not all; method: immunoSEQ multiplex PCR. The table includes under 15,000 clones, 60% detected once. Peripheral blood, together with lesional scalp punch biopsies, was collected from alopecia areata patients. This clone was recorded a few times. Between the trimmed V and J ends, which lost 3 bases and 3 bases, there was a span of 17 bases. The CDR3 extends over 16 amino acids. Germline CDR1 reads SGHDN; CDR2 reads FVKESK.

Material for sequencing was skin. This receptor was obtained from a human donor with alopecia areata. The V and J genes are TRBV14 and TRBJ1-1; D is possibly TRBD1 (6 bases). The DNA of the CDR3 is TGTGCCAGCAGCCATACTCTCAGGGGAGTCGACACTGAAGCTTTCTTT. This gives the protein CASSHTLRGVDTEAFF.